This T cell receptor (beta chain) was identified during a study of T cell responses to AZD1222 COVID-19 vaccine. CDR1 is SEHNR and CDR2 is FQNEAQ in the germline V gene (reference sequence). This CDR3 spans 12 amino acids. Germline trimming cut 9 bases from V and 9 bases from J; bases unmatched to any gene: 5. Libraries were prepared by immunoSEQ multiplex PCR; TCRdb keeps only in-frame clonotypes and omits some of them. The repertoire includes under 150,000 clones, around 91% of them detected once, and 4% to 6% sits in the top ten. The sequences come from peripheral blood, collected on day 0 of AZD1222 vaccination. This receptor was identified in an adult in good health. The rearrangement uses TRBV7-9 and TRBJ2-1, with 10 positions matching TRBD2. The CDR3, as DNA: TGTGCCAGTTTACTAGCGGGATTTGAGCAGTTCTTC. Amino acids: CASLLAGFEQFF.